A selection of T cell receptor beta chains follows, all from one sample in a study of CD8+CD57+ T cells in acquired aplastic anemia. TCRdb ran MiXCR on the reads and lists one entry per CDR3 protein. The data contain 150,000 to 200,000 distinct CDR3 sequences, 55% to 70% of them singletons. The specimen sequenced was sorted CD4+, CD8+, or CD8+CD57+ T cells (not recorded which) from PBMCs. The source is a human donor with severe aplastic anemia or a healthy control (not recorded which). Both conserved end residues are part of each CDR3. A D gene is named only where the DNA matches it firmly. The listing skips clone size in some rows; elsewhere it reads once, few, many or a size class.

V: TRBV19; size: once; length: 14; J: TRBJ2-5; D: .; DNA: TGTGCCAGTAGTACCGCCGCAACAGAGGAGACCCAGTACTTC; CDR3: CASSTAATEETQYF
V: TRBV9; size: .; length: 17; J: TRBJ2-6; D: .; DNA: TGTGCCAGCAGCCAGTTTGCCTATTACTCTGGGGCCAACGTCCTGACTTTC; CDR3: CASSQFAYYSGANVLTF
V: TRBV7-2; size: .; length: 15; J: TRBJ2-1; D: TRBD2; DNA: TGTGCCAGCAGCTTAGGTCTAGCGGACTACAATGAGCAGTTCTTC; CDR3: CASSLGLADYNEQFF
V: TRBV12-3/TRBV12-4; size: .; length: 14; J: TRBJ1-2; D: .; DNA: TGTGCCAGCAGTTTGCGGGATTATAACTATGGCTACACCTTC; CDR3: CASSLRDYNYGYTF
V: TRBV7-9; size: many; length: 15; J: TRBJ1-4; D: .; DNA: TGTGCCAGCAACAAGGGGGATGTTGGTAATGAAAAACTGTTTTTT; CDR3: CASNKGDVGNEKLFF
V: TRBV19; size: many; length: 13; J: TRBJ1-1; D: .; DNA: TGTGCCAGTAGTATTGTGTTGAACACTGAAGCTTTCTTT; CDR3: CASSIVLNTEAFF
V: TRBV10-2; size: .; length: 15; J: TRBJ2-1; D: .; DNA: TGTGCCAGCACCCAGGACCTCGGGCAAAACAATGAGCAGTTCTTC; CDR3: CASTQDLGQNNEQFF
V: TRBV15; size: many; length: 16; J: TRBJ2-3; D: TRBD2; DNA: TGTGCCACACGGCCCGGACTAGCGGATTTCACAGATACGCAGTATTTT; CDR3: CATRPGLADFTDTQYF
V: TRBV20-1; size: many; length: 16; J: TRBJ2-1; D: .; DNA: TGCAGTGCTAGAGATCTGAGGGGCGTTTTTGCGAATGAGCAGTTCTTC; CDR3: CSARDLRGVFANEQFF
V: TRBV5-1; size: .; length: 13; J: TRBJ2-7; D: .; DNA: TGCGCCAGCAGCTTGTTAAGGGGCCACGAGCAGTACTTC; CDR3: CASSLLRGHEQYF
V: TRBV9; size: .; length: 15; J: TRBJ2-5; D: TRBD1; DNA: TGTGCCAGCAGCGTCAGGACAGGGCCGAGCCCGACCCAGTACTTC; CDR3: CASSVRTGPSPTQYF
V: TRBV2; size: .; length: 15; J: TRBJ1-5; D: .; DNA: TGTGCCAGCAGTGGTAGGGTGTTGAGCAATCAGCCCCAGCATTTT; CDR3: CASSGRVLSNQPQHF
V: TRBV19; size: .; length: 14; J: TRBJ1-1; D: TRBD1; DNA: TGTGCCAGTCGACAGGGGGCGCTCGGGGTTGAAGCTTTCTTT; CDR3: CASRQGALGVEAFF
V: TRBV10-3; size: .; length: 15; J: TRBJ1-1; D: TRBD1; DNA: TGTGCCATCAGTGAATCAGGGGGAAGGAACACTGAAGCTTTCTTT; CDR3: CAISESGGRNTEAFF